Described below is a single TCR beta chain sequence and its context. This entry belongs to a study of T-cell reconstitution after alpha-beta-depleted transplantation in children. Unique molecular identifiers were used to barcode this TCRbeta library. TCRdb re-analysed the PCR reads in MiXCR, keeping a single row per CDR3 protein. The table lists around 71,000 distinct CDR3 sequences, approximately 7.3% of them singletons. This CDR3 region has 16 residues. Germline-derived CDR1 and CDR2 are MNHEY and SMNVEV (reference sequence). Trimming cost V 6 bases and J 3 bases; bases outside gene matches: 10. This clonotype was sampled from a human donor who donated a stem cell graft to a child with acute lymphoblastic leukemia. The sample in question was PBMCs from the stem cell graft donor, obtained from the stem cell graft. The chain employs TRBV27 and TRBJ2-4, with 8 nucleotides matching TRBD2. CDR3 amino acids: CASSLDSGNGKNIQYF. CDR3 nucleotides: TGTGCCAGCAGCCTAGATAGCGGGAATGGCAAAAACATTCAGTACTTC.